The 26 T cell receptor beta chains below all came from one sample that was sequenced in a study of cytomegalovirus exposure and HLA in healthy donors. TCRdb keeps only in-frame clones here, not all; method: immunoSEQ multiplex PCR. The sample has tens of thousands of clones, more than 75% seen once. The sequencing input was PBMCs. The origin of the receptors is a man aged 25 to 40 in good health and CMV-seronegative.

This rearrangement joins TRBV6-5 to TRBJ1-4; D possibly corresponds to TRBD1 (5 bases). Trimming shortened V by 2 bases and J by 4 bases, and 8 bases separated the two germline ends. The CDR3 runs to 14 residues. Germline assignment: CDR1 MNHEY and CDR2 SVGAGI. CDR3 nucleotides: TGTGCCAGCAGTTACGGGGGAGGTAATGAAAAACTGTTTTTT. Amino acids: CASSYGGGNEKLFF.

The chain is built from TRBV7-2 and TRBJ1-1; D perhaps matches TRBD1 (5 bases). CDR1 is SGHTA, CDR2 FQGNSA, per germline. V was cut by 2 bases and J by 2 bases, with 15 bases left in between. CDR3 length: 16 amino acids. Written as DNA, the CDR3 is TGTGCCAGCAGCTTAAGGTGGGGCGGGATTAACACTGAAGCTTTCTTT. Translating gives CASSLRWGGINTEAFF.

The chain joins TRBV6-1 to TRBJ1-4, with TRBD1 matching over 8 bases. Germline loops: CDR1 MNHNS, CDR2 SASEGT. CDR3 length: 16 residues. J gave up 7 bases and V 1 base, and 8 bases lay outside the gene matches. The CDR3 DNA follows: TGTGCCAGCAGTGAAGATTTTAGGGACAGGCGTGAAAAACTGTTTTTT. This codes for CASSEDFRDRREKLFF.

This chain connects TRBV7-9 to TRBJ2-7; 8 nucleotides match TRBD2. The ends lost 1 base at V and 3 bases at J; junction bases unmatched: 8. The CDR3 extends over 16 amino acids. Germline CDR1 reads SEHNR; CDR2 reads FQNEAQ (reference sequence). The CDR3, as DNA: TGTGCCAGCAGCTTAGTCGCGGGGGGACCACACTACGAGCAGTACTTC. This encodes CASSLVAGGPHYEQYF.

The chain carries TRBV9 and TRBJ2-6; 8 nucleotides align to TRBD1. Germline V lookup: CDR1 SGDLS, CDR2 YYNGEE. The CDR3 is 17 residues long. The V segment lost 0 bases and the J segment 2 bases; nucleotides outside the gene matches: 4. CDR3 amino acids: CASSVDGRGPGANVLTF. CDR3 sequence (DNA): TGTGCCAGCAGCGTAGATGGCAGGGGGCCTGGGGCCAACGTCCTGACTTTC.

The chain joins TRBV4-2 to TRBJ1-5; TRBD1 matches at 7 bases. The length of the CDR3 is 17 residues. CDR1 LGHNA and CDR2 YNFKEQ come from the germline V gene. Trimming removed 1 base from V and 3 bases from J; junction bases left unmatched: 9. DNA of the CDR3: TGTGCCAGCAGCCAAGTACAACTAGGGGGCTTCAATCAGCCCCAGCATTTT. Translation gives CASSQVQLGGFNQPQHF.

This chain connects TRBV7-6 to TRBJ2-2, with 7 bases identical to TRBD1. The CDR3 is made up of 17 amino acids. The V and J ends lost 0 bases and 9 bases, in that order; junction bases with no gene match: 13. Germline CDR1 and CDR2: SGHVS and FNYEAQ. The CDR3 here is CASSLARWRGGFWELFF. As DNA, the CDR3 is TGTGCCAGCAGCTTAGCGCGTTGGCGAGGGGGCTTCTGGGAGCTGTTTTTT.

The chain recombines TRBV18 with TRBJ2-3; 11 bases match TRBD2. V trimming: 3 bases; J trimming: 0 bases; junction bases outside the gene matches: 5. Germline V gene sequence: CDR1 KGHSH, CDR2 LQKENI. This CDR3 contains 17 residues. CDR3 sequence (DNA): TGTGCCAGCTCACCCGCGGGACTAGCGGCAAGCACAGATACGCAGTATTTT. This encodes CASSPAGLAASTDTQYF.

The chain is built from TRBV5-1 and TRBJ2-5; 9 positions agree with TRBD1. The V gene end was trimmed by 4 bases and the J gene end by 4 bases; junction bases not matched to a gene: 8. This CDR3 is built from 15 residues. CDR1 and CDR2 (germline): SGHRS, YFSETQ. CDR3 region: CASSPRTGEGETQYF. The CDR3 bases are TGCGCCAGCAGCCCACGGACAGGGGAGGGAGAGACCCAGTACTTC.

This chain connects TRBV7-6 to TRBJ2-1, with 7 bases matching TRBD2. This CDR3 spans 14 amino acids. Germline V gene lookup returns CDR1 SGHVS and CDR2 FNYEAQ. V shed 8 bases and J 3 bases; nucleotides not matched to a gene: 7. CDR3 sequence: CASRLSGDYNEQFF. The CDR3 bases are TGTGCCAGCCGGCTGAGCGGGGACTACAATGAGCAGTTCTTC.

V is TRBV13 and J is TRBJ1-2, with 7 bases fitting TRBD1. V shed 5 bases and J 0 bases; nucleotides not matched to a gene: 9. The CDR3 totals 16 residues. Germline CDR1 reads PRHDT; CDR2 reads FYEKMQ (reference sequence). Written as DNA, the CDR3 is TGTGCCAGCAGCCCGCAGACAGGGCTAGCTAACTATGGCTACACCTTC. This encodes CASSPQTGLANYGYTF.

This chain uses TRBV7-9 with TRBJ1-4; 9 bases are shared with TRBD1. Trimming at V came to 5 bases and at J to 3 bases, leaving 4 bases not matched to a gene. The CDR3 length is 15 residues. Looked up from germline, CDR1 is SEHNR and CDR2 is FQNEAQ (reference sequence). CDR3 bases: TGTGCCAGCAGCCGAGACAGGGGGTCTAATGAAAAACTGTTTTTT. This encodes CASSRDRGSNEKLFF. Filled out from reference TRBV7-9 and TRBJ1-4, the complete variable domain reads DTGVSQNPRHKITKRGQNVTFRCDPISEHNRLYWYRQTLGQGPEFLTYFQNEAQLEKSRLLSDRFSAERPKGSFSTLEIQRTEQGDSAMYLCASSRDRGSNEKLFFGSGTQLSVL.

The chain links TRBV9 to TRBJ2-2; 11 nucleotides match TRBD2. This CDR3 has 16 amino acids. Germline loops: CDR1 SGDLS, CDR2 YYNGEE. V lost 2 bases to trimming and J lost 3 bases; unmatched junction nucleotides: 3. For the CDR3, the DNA is TGTGCCAGCAGCGTTAGTAGCGGGGGGGACACCGGGGAGCTGTTTTTT. It specifies CASSVSSGGDTGELFF.

This clone came up once. The rearrangement links TRBV27 to TRBJ1-4; TRBD1 agrees at 9 bases. The CDR3 is made up of 14 amino acids. With V trimmed by 6 bases and J by 4 bases, 3 bases remained unmatched. Germline CDR1 reads MNHEY; CDR2 reads SMNVEV (reference sequence). CDR3 DNA sequence: TGTGCCAGCAGAAAGACAGGGGGTAATGAAAAACTGTTTTTT. Its protein is CASRKTGGNEKLFF.

This clone occurred a few times. V and J are TRBV11-2 and TRBJ2-1; 7 nucleotides agree with TRBD2. This CDR3 has 15 amino acids. With 0 bases clipped from V and 3 bases from J, the junction kept 2 bases outside the gene matches. Germline lookup yields CDR1 SGHAT and CDR2 FQNNGV. The CDR3 here is CASSLEASGYNEQFF. The CDR3 DNA reads TGTGCCAGCAGCTTAGAAGCTAGCGGCTACAATGAGCAGTTCTTC.

This sequence joins TRBV29-1 and TRBJ2-4; D not certain. CDR3 length: 17 residues. The V gene's germline CDR1 is SQVTM and CDR2 ANQGSEA. The CDR3: CRLLASCPARAKNIQYF. The DNA of the CDR3 is TGCAGGCTCCTCGCTTCCTGCCCCGCCAGAGCCAAAAACATTCAGTACTTC.

The chain couples TRBV7-9 to TRBJ1-4; TRBD1 matches 8 bases. The CDR3 is 14 residues long. Unmatched junction bases numbered 4, after V lost 3 bases and J lost 7 bases. Germline V gives CDR1 SEHNR, CDR2 FQNEAQ (reference sequence). The CDR3 region has the DNA TGTGCCAGCAGCTTGTCCGACAGGGGTGAAAAACTGTTTTTT. Translation: CASSLSDRGEKLFF.

This chain uses TRBV7-2 with TRBJ2-7, with 12 bases identical to TRBD1. Germline V gene sequence: CDR1 SGHTA, CDR2 FQGNSA. This CDR3 is built from 15 residues. Trimming at V came to 5 bases and at J to 7 bases, leaving 9 bases not matched to a gene. The CDR3 nucleotides read TGTGCCAGCAGCCCCTTCGGGACAGGGGGCGGAGAGCAGTACTTC. Translation: CASSPFGTGGGEQYF.

V is TRBV10-1 and J is TRBJ2-5; TRBD2 matches 11 bases. CDR1 is WNHNN, CDR2 SYGVQD, per germline (reference sequence). The CDR3 contains 15 residues. Trimming at V came to 8 bases and at J to 5 bases, leaving 10 bases not matched to a gene. CDR3 in amino acids: CASSTGLAGGETQYF. CDR3 sequence (DNA): TGCGCCAGCTCCACGGGGCTAGCGGGAGGTGAGACCCAGTACTTC.

The chain is built from TRBV19 and TRBJ1-1, with D possibly matching TRBD1 (6 bases). Between the trimmed V and J ends, which lost 3 bases and 0 bases, there was a span of 11 bases. CDR3 length: 15 residues. In germline, CDR1 is LNHDA, CDR2 SQIVND (reference sequence). The CDR3 protein is CASSITGFLNTEAFF. The CDR3 bases are TGTGCCAGTAGTATCACAGGGTTTCTGAACACTGAAGCTTTCTTT.

This chain uses TRBV6-1 with TRBJ1-6; 8 nucleotides match TRBD1. From germline, CDR1 is MNHNS and CDR2 SASEGT. V lost 6 bases to trimming and J lost 5 bases; unmatched junction nucleotides: 3. The CDR3 is 14 amino acids. Written as DNA, the CDR3 is TGTGCCAGCAGGGCGGACAGGGATAATTCACCCCTCCACTTT. Translation: CASRADRDNSPLHF.

This chain connects TRBV28 to TRBJ1-1; TRBD1 aligns across 7 bases. The V gene end was trimmed by 8 bases and the J gene end by 1 base; junction bases not matched to a gene: 7. The CDR3 has 14 residues. CDR1 is MDHEN and CDR2 is SYDVKM in the germline V gene. In DNA, the CDR3 is TGTGCCAGCCCTCCGACAGGGAGGAACACTGAAGCTTTCTTT. This translates into CASPPTGRNTEAFF.

V is TRBV27 and J is TRBJ2-3; D ambiguous. Per the germline V gene, CDR1 is MNHEY and CDR2 is SMNVEV (reference sequence). V was trimmed by 1 base and J by 1 base, leaving 9 bases between them. This CDR3 is 15 amino acids long. The CDR3 region is CASSLFPRGTDTQYF. In DNA, the CDR3 is TGTGCCAGCAGTTTATTCCCTCGGGGCACAGATACGCAGTATTTT.

The chain carries TRBV10-1 and TRBJ1-6; 7 bases fit TRBD1. This CDR3 comprises 14 residues. Trimming took 5 bases from V and 10 from J; bases not matched to a gene: 8. CDR1 and CDR2 from the germline V gene are WNHNN and SYGVQD (reference sequence). In DNA, the CDR3 is TGCGCCAGCAGTACAGGGGTTGGGTGGTCACCCCTCCACTTT. It specifies CASSTGVGWSPLHF.

This clone was seen a handful of times. The rearrangement links TRBV6-4 to TRBJ2-1; 10 nucleotides agree with TRBD1. Unmatched junction bases numbered 5, after V lost 6 bases and J lost 6 bases. Germline assignment: CDR1 MRHNA and CDR2 SNTAGT. This CDR3 has 14 amino acids. CDR3 amino acids: CASSDGQGGNEQFF. The CDR3 DNA reads as TGTGCCAGCAGCGACGGACAGGGGGGCAATGAGCAGTTCTTC.

The rearrangement uses TRBV7-2 and TRBJ2-7; no definite D call. Germline loops: CDR1 SGHTA, CDR2 FQGNSA. This CDR3 spans 12 amino acids. With 5 bases removed from V and 0 bases from J, the gap between germline ends came to 5 bases. CDR3 amino acids: CASSVSSYEQYF. CDR3 coding DNA: TGTGCCAGCAGCGTCAGCTCCTACGAGCAGTACTTC. Full variable domain (missing parts from reference TRBV7-2 and TRBJ2-7): GAGVSQSPSNKVTEKGKDVELRCDPISGHTALYWYRQSLGQGLEFLIYFQGNSAPDKSGLPSDRFSAERTGGSVSTLTIQRTQQEDSAVYLCASSVSSYEQYFGPGTRLTVT.